This TCR beta chain is drawn from a study of blood T cell repertoires in COVID-19. The wider study: Samples of COVID-19 (acute and convalescent) were obtained from the United States, Italy and Spain. In each case, the material was cDNA or gDNA derived from T cells, B-cell-depleted T cells, or PBMCs.

Germline-derived CDR1 and CDR2 are SGHTA and FQGNSA. V dropped 6 bases and J dropped 1 base, with 10 bases sitting between them. The CDR3 totals 14 residues. This clone occurred once. In the authors' workflow: How many nucleated cells were present was estimated from reference gene primer amplification. TCRdb keeps only in-frame clones here, not all; method: immunoSEQ multiplex PCR. That table furnishes V, J and clone size, whereas the DNA furnished D and trimming. The table records 160,000 or so clones, over 70% of them present only once. The J gene is TRBJ1-5, the V gene TRBV7-2; D might be TRBD1 (6 bases). The sample was peripheral blood. The clonotype comes from a man aged 55 to 69 with acute or convalescent COVID-19. CDR3 coding DNA: TGTGCCAGCAGTTCCGGGACAAGCAATCAGCCCCAGCATTTT. This translates into CASSSGTSNQPQHF.